This TCR beta chain was captured in a study of T cells after posttransplantation cyclophosphamide. Findings and caveats of the study: TRB overlap between skin or GI tissue T cells and blood was limited.

Using immunoSEQ multiplex PCR, the repertoire was profiled, and TCRdb retains in-frame clones only, with some absent. The data show tens of thousands of clones, none appearing only once, with around 2.5% held by the ten largest. This clone was counted ten times or more. Its specificity is unknown. This related bone marrow graft donor gave peripheral blood on the day of marrow donation. The sequence derives from a woman aged 55-69 years in good health, CMV-negative, and a related stem cell transplant donor. The specimen was PBMCs.

The CDR3 is CASSEYRDPTF. The CDR3 nucleotides read TGTGCCAGCAGTGAGTACAGGGACCCCACCTTC. The chain employs TRBV2 and TRBJ1-2, with D tentatively TRBD1 (6 bases). Germline CDR1 SNHLY, CDR2 FYNNEI. V shed 3 bases and J shed 13 bases, with 12 bases lying between them. The CDR3 extends over 11 amino acids.